This T cell receptor (beta chain) appears in the sequencing data of a study of CD8 T cells in ankylosing spondylitis. Many counts were recorded for this clonotype. Quantitative molecular-barcoded 5'-RACE generated the TCR beta libraries. TCRdb re-called the 5' RACE reads through MiXCR, storing one row per CDR3 protein. The table has fewer than 350,000 distinct CDR3 sequences, around 10% seen once. V was shortened by 3 bases and J by 9 bases, with 13 bases between the two germline ends. The germline V gene has CDR1 SGHRS and CDR2 YFSETQ. CDR3 length: 13 residues. This chain connects TRBV5-1 to TRBJ2-1; D might be TRBD1 (6 bases). This TCR was sampled from a female donor with ankylosing spondylitis or in good health (not recorded which). The sequenced sample consisted of blood, either unsorted or a sorted T cell fraction (not recorded which). The CDR3 region is CASSSTGLGEQFF. In DNA form, the CDR3 reads TGCGCCAGCAGCTCTACAGGGTTGGGTGAGCAGTTCTTC.